This T cell receptor (beta chain) was captured in a study of graft-versus-host responses after intestinal transplantation. Per germline, CDR1 MGHRA and CDR2 YSYEKL. CDR3 size: 15 residues. V lost 1 base and J lost 8, with 15 bases in between. Here immunoSEQ multiplex PCR was the method, and the copy in TCRdb shows in-frame clones only, minus some. The sample consists of about 46,000 clones, approximately 92% of them appearing once. This clone is a singleton in its sample. V and J are TRBV4-1 and TRBJ2-1, with D tentatively TRBD2 (6 bases). The material sequenced was PBMCs, taken around 790 days after a first intestinal transplant, on the day of a second. This sequence was found in a human patient who received an intestinal transplant, so some T cells may come from the graft donor. CDR3 DNA sequence: TGCGCCAGCAGCCAAGGTCAGCCGCCGGGGGATGAGCAGTTCTTC. Translated, it gives CASSQGQPPGDEQFF.